This is a list of T cell receptor beta chains from one sample in a study of beta chain features in type 1 diabetes. The repertoire was sequenced with immunoSEQ multiplex PCR; TCRdb's copy has only in-frame clones and lacks some. Among roughly 340,000 clones listed, around an eighth were seen once. Sequencing was carried out using naive CD4+ T cells from blood. These receptors were obtained from a woman between 18 and 29 years old with type 1 diabetes. Both conserved end residues are part of each CDR3. D genes are given only for firm matches. The listing skips clone size in some rows; elsewhere it reads once, few, many or a size class.

CDR3nt: TGCAGCGTTGGAGCCTTTGGAGAGACCCAGTACTTC; CDR3aa: CSVGAFGETQYF; d_gene: -; abundance: -; v_gene: TRBV29-1; j_gene: TRBJ2-5
CDR3nt: TGCGCCAGCAGCTTGGGCCCTGAAACAGGGGGCAGGGGCTACACCTTC; CDR3aa: CASSLGPETGGRGYTF; d_gene: TRBD1; abundance: -; v_gene: TRBV5-1; j_gene: TRBJ1-2
CDR3nt: TGTGCCAGCGGAAACCGGGACACTTCTAACTATGGCTACACCTTC; CDR3aa: CASGNRDTSNYGYTF; d_gene: -; abundance: -; v_gene: TRBV27; j_gene: TRBJ1-2
CDR3nt: TGTGCCAGCATCCCGGGAGCTAGCGGGAGCCACGAGCAGTACTTC; CDR3aa: CASIPGASGSHEQYF; d_gene: TRBD2; abundance: few; v_gene: TRBV28; j_gene: TRBJ2-7
CDR3nt: TGTGCCAGCAGCTTAGGGTCCGGGCAAGAGACCCAGTACTTC; CDR3aa: CASSLGSGQETQYF; d_gene: -; abundance: few; v_gene: TRBV7-9; j_gene: TRBJ2-5
CDR3nt: TGCGCCAGCAGCCAAGAAGGAATAGCGGGAGGGTGGGTCAATGAGCAGTTCTTC; CDR3aa: CASSQEGIAGGWVNEQFF; d_gene: TRBD2; abundance: -; v_gene: TRBV4-1; j_gene: TRBJ2-1
CDR3nt: TGTGCCAGCAGCGTTACGGGGAAGAACACTGAAGCTTTCTTT; CDR3aa: CASSVTGKNTEAFF; d_gene: -; abundance: few; v_gene: TRBV9; j_gene: TRBJ1-1
CDR3nt: TGCGCCAGCAGCCAAGATCGGGAGACCTACGAGCAGTACTTC; CDR3aa: CASSQDRETYEQYF; d_gene: -; abundance: -; v_gene: TRBV4-1; j_gene: TRBJ2-7
CDR3nt: TGCGCCAGCAGCCCAGACAGGAAAGACGAGGAAAAACTGTTTTTT; CDR3aa: CASSPDRKDEEKLFF; d_gene: -; abundance: -; v_gene: TRBV5-1; j_gene: TRBJ1-4
CDR3nt: TGTGCCCGGAGCGGGACAAACCAAGAGACCCAGTACTTC; CDR3aa: CARSGTNQETQYF; d_gene: -; abundance: once; v_gene: TRBV30; j_gene: TRBJ2-5
CDR3nt: TGCGCCAGCAGCTTGGCCAGCGGGAGGTTAAATGAGCAGTTCTTC; CDR3aa: CASSLASGRLNEQFF; d_gene: TRBD2; abundance: -; v_gene: TRBV5-1; j_gene: TRBJ2-1
CDR3nt: TGTGCCAGCAGCCGCTTTGAAAGCGGGAGGGGCACAGATACGCAGTATTTT; CDR3aa: CASSRFESGRGTDTQYF; d_gene: TRBD2; abundance: few; v_gene: TRBV7-9; j_gene: TRBJ2-3
CDR3nt: TGTGCCAGCAGCGTAGCTCTAGCGGGAGAGCGGAACATTCAGTACTTC; CDR3aa: CASSVALAGERNIQYF; d_gene: TRBD2; abundance: few; v_gene: TRBV9; j_gene: TRBJ2-4
CDR3nt: TGCGCCAGCAGCTTGAGCTCCCTGTCAGGTTCTGGGGCCAACGTCCTGACTTTC; CDR3aa: CASSLSSLSGSGANVLTF; d_gene: -; abundance: -; v_gene: TRBV5-1; j_gene: TRBJ2-6
CDR3nt: TGTGCCAGCAGTGTTGGCGGGAGCCCCTACAATGAGCAGTTCTTC; CDR3aa: CASSVGGSPYNEQFF; d_gene: TRBD2; abundance: -; v_gene: TRBV6-4; j_gene: TRBJ2-1
CDR3nt: TGTGCCAGCAGCTGGGGACAGGAATACAATGAGCAGTTCTTC; CDR3aa: CASSWGQEYNEQFF; d_gene: TRBD1; abundance: few; v_gene: TRBV5-4; j_gene: TRBJ2-1
CDR3nt: TGTGCCAGTAGACCCCCTCTAGCGGGTGGGGATGAGCAGTTCTTC; CDR3aa: CASRPPLAGGDEQFF; d_gene: TRBD2; abundance: -; v_gene: TRBV19; j_gene: TRBJ2-1
CDR3nt: TGTGCCAGCAGCGTAGCACTAGCGGGAGGGACCGGGGAGCTGTTTTTT; CDR3aa: CASSVALAGGTGELFF; d_gene: TRBD2; abundance: few; v_gene: TRBV9; j_gene: TRBJ2-2
CDR3nt: TGTGCCAGCAGCTCCCGGGACAGGGCGGCGGTGGACACCGGGGAGCTGTTTTTT; CDR3aa: CASSSRDRAAVDTGELFF; d_gene: TRBD1; abundance: -; v_gene: TRBV7-6; j_gene: TRBJ2-2
CDR3nt: TGTGCCTGGAGTGTCAGCGGCTACGAGCAGTACTTC; CDR3aa: CAWSVSGYEQYF; d_gene: -; abundance: -; v_gene: TRBV30; j_gene: TRBJ2-7
CDR3nt: TGTGCCTGGAGTTACAACGTCGGGACAGGGGTAACCTACGAGCAGTACTTC; CDR3aa: CAWSYNVGTGVTYEQYF; d_gene: TRBD1; abundance: -; v_gene: TRBV30; j_gene: TRBJ2-7
CDR3nt: TGCGCCAGCAGCTCCCATGGAGGCTATGGCTACACCTTC; CDR3aa: CASSSHGGYGYTF; d_gene: -; abundance: few; v_gene: TRBV5-1; j_gene: TRBJ1-2
CDR3nt: TGCAGCGCCTCTCCCCGGGACACCCTGAACACTGAAGCTTTCTTT; CDR3aa: CSASPRDTLNTEAFF; d_gene: -; abundance: few; v_gene: TRBV29-1; j_gene: TRBJ1-1
CDR3nt: TGTGCTAGTGGCCGAGCACCGGGAGGCCGGAACACCGGGGAGCTGTTTTTT; CDR3aa: CASGRAPGGRNTGELFF; d_gene: TRBD2; abundance: few; v_gene: TRBV12-5; j_gene: TRBJ2-2
CDR3nt: TGTGCCAGCAGTTTCCCCCGGACAGATACGCAGTATTTT; CDR3aa: CASSFPRTDTQYF; d_gene: -; abundance: few; v_gene: TRBV28; j_gene: TRBJ2-3
CDR3nt: TGTGCCAGCAGCCGGGGCTGGACTGAAGCTTTCTTT; CDR3aa: CASSRGWTEAFF; d_gene: -; abundance: few; v_gene: TRBV14; j_gene: TRBJ1-1
CDR3nt: TGTGCCAGCACGCGGGGTGGGGTAACCTACGAGCAGTACTTC; CDR3aa: CASTRGGVTYEQYF; d_gene: -; abundance: -; v_gene: TRBV28; j_gene: TRBJ2-7
CDR3nt: TGCGCCAGCAGCCAAGAGTTCGAGGGGGCAACAGATACGCAGTATTTT; CDR3aa: CASSQEFEGATDTQYF; d_gene: TRBD1; abundance: -; v_gene: TRBV4-3; j_gene: TRBJ2-3
CDR3nt: TGTGCCAGCGGTAGCGGGAGGGGAGATACGCAGTATTTT; CDR3aa: CASGSGRGDTQYF; d_gene: TRBD2; abundance: once; v_gene: TRBV6-5; j_gene: TRBJ2-3
CDR3nt: TGTGCCAGCAGCGTAGCTGAGGGAATAGGATCACCCCTCCACTTT; CDR3aa: CASSVAEGIGSPLHF; d_gene: -; abundance: -; v_gene: TRBV9; j_gene: TRBJ1-6
CDR3nt: TGTGCCAGCAGTGATGGACTAGCGGGCTACAATGAGCAGTTCTTC; CDR3aa: CASSDGLAGYNEQFF; d_gene: TRBD2; abundance: -; v_gene: TRBV6-6; j_gene: TRBJ2-1
CDR3nt: TGTGCCAGCAGCTCCTGGGGCAGGGGCGGAGAGACCCAGTACTTC; CDR3aa: CASSSWGRGGETQYF; d_gene: -; abundance: -; v_gene: TRBV5-6; j_gene: TRBJ2-5
CDR3nt: TGTGCCAGCTCACCAAATTCCGGGACAGCCAACTATGGCTACACCTTC; CDR3aa: CASSPNSGTANYGYTF; d_gene: TRBD1; abundance: -; v_gene: TRBV18; j_gene: TRBJ1-2
CDR3nt: TGTGCCAGCCTATCTAGCGGGAGTACGTATGAGCAGTTCTTC; CDR3aa: CASLSSGSTYEQFF; d_gene: TRBD2; abundance: few; v_gene: TRBV7-2; j_gene: TRBJ2-1
CDR3nt: TGCAGCGTTGGTCGGTCGGCCTACGAGCAGTACTTC; CDR3aa: CSVGRSAYEQYF; d_gene: -; abundance: -; v_gene: TRBV29-1; j_gene: TRBJ2-7
CDR3nt: TGTGCCAGCTCACCTCGGACAGAGGTCAACGAGCAGTACTTC; CDR3aa: CASSPRTEVNEQYF; d_gene: -; abundance: -; v_gene: TRBV18; j_gene: TRBJ2-7
CDR3nt: TGTGCCAGCAGTTCCGGACAGGACCTCTCTGGGGCCAACGTCCTGACTTTC; CDR3aa: CASSSGQDLSGANVLTF; d_gene: TRBD1; abundance: -; v_gene: TRBV28; j_gene: TRBJ2-6